This is a list of T cell receptor beta chains from one sample in a study of blood T cell repertoires in COVID-19. The data were produced by immunoSEQ multiplex PCR, yet TCRdb's version contains in-frame clones alone and is incomplete. The data hold a few hundred thousand clones, with 80% to 90% observed a single time. Specimen: PBMCs or T cells enriched from blood (not recorded which). The receptor source for this set is a woman aged 40 to 49 with acute COVID-19. CDR3s include the opening cysteine and the closing phenylalanine or tryptophan. The order of the fields is J gene, V gene, D gene, clone size, CDR3 DNA, CDR3 protein. A D gene is named only where the DNA matches it firmly. A clone size is listed for some rows: how often the clone was seen (once, few, many), or a class if it is expanded.

j_call: TRBJ2-1
v_call: TRBV7-6
d_call: TRBD1
clone_size: .
cdr3_nt: TGTGCCAGCAGCTGGACAGGGGGAGGCTACAATGAGCAGTTCTTC
cdr3_aa: CASSWTGGGYNEQFF

j_call: TRBJ1-2
v_call: TRBV3-1/TRBV3-2
d_call: .
clone_size: .
cdr3_nt: TGTGCCAGCAGCCTTCAGCTGGGAGGGACCAACTATGGCTACACCTTC
cdr3_aa: CASSLQLGGTNYGYTF

j_call: TRBJ2-3
v_call: TRBV18
d_call: TRBD2
clone_size: .
cdr3_nt: TGTGCCAGCTCACCTGGACTAGCGGTTATCACAGATACGCAGTATTTT
cdr3_aa: CASSPGLAVITDTQYF

j_call: TRBJ1-1
v_call: TRBV7-3
d_call: .
clone_size: once
cdr3_nt: TGTGCCAGCAGCCCTATGGTGAACACTGAAGCTTTCTTT
cdr3_aa: CASSPMVNTEAFF

j_call: TRBJ1-5
v_call: TRBV27
d_call: TRBD1
clone_size: .
cdr3_nt: TGTGCCAGCAGTAGTCGACAAACAGGGACAGTCTATAGCAATCAGCCCCAGCATTTT
cdr3_aa: CASSSRQTGTVYSNQPQHF

j_call: TRBJ2-1
v_call: TRBV19
d_call: TRBD1
clone_size: few
cdr3_nt: TGTGCCAGTAGTTTAAGCAGGGGGCTATGGGATGAGCAGTTCTTC
cdr3_aa: CASSLSRGLWDEQFF

j_call: TRBJ1-1
v_call: TRBV19
d_call: .
clone_size: .
cdr3_nt: TGTGCCAGTAGTATGGTACAGGTGAACACTGAAGCTTTCTTT
cdr3_aa: CASSMVQVNTEAFF

j_call: TRBJ1-4
v_call: TRBV19
d_call: .
clone_size: .
cdr3_nt: TGTGCCAGTAGTATAGATACAGGGATGGCTGAAAAACTGTTTTTT
cdr3_aa: CASSIDTGMAEKLFF

j_call: TRBJ1-4
v_call: TRBV28
d_call: .
clone_size: .
cdr3_nt: TGTGCCAGCAGCTTCGGACTTTCAACTAATGAAAAACTGTTTTTT
cdr3_aa: CASSFGLSTNEKLFF

j_call: TRBJ2-3
v_call: TRBV11-3
d_call: TRBD2
clone_size: .
cdr3_nt: TGTGCCAGCAGCTCGAGGACTAGCGGGGGTCCTAGCACAGATACGCAGTATTTT
cdr3_aa: CASSSRTSGGPSTDTQYF

j_call: TRBJ2-1
v_call: TRBV4-1
d_call: .
clone_size: .
cdr3_nt: TGCGCCAGCAGCCCCCTAGGCAAGAGCTCCTACAATGAGCAGTTCTTC
cdr3_aa: CASSPLGKSSYNEQFF

j_call: TRBJ1-5
v_call: TRBV10-3
d_call: TRBD1
clone_size: .
cdr3_nt: TGTGCCATCAGTGAGGACAGGGGAAGCAATCAGCCCCAGCATTTT
cdr3_aa: CAISEDRGSNQPQHF

j_call: TRBJ1-5
v_call: TRBV28
d_call: TRBD1
clone_size: .
cdr3_nt: TGTGCCAGCAGTTTGGTTCCGACAGGGATGAATCAGCCCCAGCATTTT
cdr3_aa: CASSLVPTGMNQPQHF

j_call: TRBJ2-6
v_call: TRBV5-5
d_call: .
clone_size: once
cdr3_nt: TGTGCCAGCAGCTTGGAAGGTGCGGGCGCCAACGTCCTGACTTTC
cdr3_aa: CASSLEGAGANVLTF

j_call: TRBJ1-5
v_call: TRBV18
d_call: .
clone_size: .
cdr3_nt: TGTGCCAGCTCACCAGGGGCAGAGCGGGGGTATCAGCCCCAGCATTTT
cdr3_aa: CASSPGAERGYQPQHF

j_call: TRBJ1-1
v_call: TRBV4-2
d_call: TRBD1
clone_size: .
cdr3_nt: TGTGCCAGCAGCCAAGATCCCCCTCGGACAGGGGGCTACGACACTGAAGCTTTCTTT
cdr3_aa: CASSQDPPRTGGYDTEAFF

j_call: TRBJ1-1
v_call: TRBV7-8
d_call: .
clone_size: .
cdr3_nt: TGTGCCAGCTGGAGCTGGGGCGGGGGGCGAAGTCCCGGGAGCACTGAAGCTTTCTTT
cdr3_aa: CASWSWGGGRSPGSTEAFF

j_call: TRBJ2-5
v_call: TRBV7-8
d_call: .
clone_size: .
cdr3_nt: TGTGCCAGCAGCTTGCTGGGACTCGCGGGGGAGACCCAGTACTTC
cdr3_aa: CASSLLGLAGETQYF

j_call: TRBJ2-5
v_call: TRBV5-1
d_call: TRBD2
clone_size: .
cdr3_nt: TGCGCCAGCAGCTACCCCCGGGGGGAGCAAGAGACCCAGTACTTC
cdr3_aa: CASSYPRGEQETQYF

j_call: TRBJ1-5
v_call: TRBV19
d_call: .
clone_size: .
cdr3_nt: TGTGCCAGTAGTATACAGGGATATAGCAATCAGCCCCAGCATTTT
cdr3_aa: CASSIQGYSNQPQHF

j_call: TRBJ2-5
v_call: TRBV6-5
d_call: .
clone_size: once
cdr3_nt: TGTGCCAGCAGTCAGAGGGAACGGGAGACCCAGTACTTC
cdr3_aa: CASSQRERETQYF

j_call: TRBJ1-2
v_call: TRBV19
d_call: TRBD1
clone_size: .
cdr3_nt: TGTGCCAGTAGCCCGGGGACAGCTGGTAACTATGGCTACACCTTC
cdr3_aa: CASSPGTAGNYGYTF

j_call: TRBJ1-2
v_call: TRBV11-2
d_call: .
clone_size: few
cdr3_nt: TGTGCCAGCAGCTTAGATATCGCGGCCTATGGCTACACCTTC
cdr3_aa: CASSLDIAAYGYTF

j_call: TRBJ2-5
v_call: TRBV5-4
d_call: TRBD1
clone_size: .
cdr3_nt: TGTGCCAGCAGCGGACCATCGGGACAGACAACCAAAGAGACCCAGTACTTC
cdr3_aa: CASSGPSGQTTKETQYF

j_call: TRBJ1-4
v_call: TRBV15
d_call: TRBD1
clone_size: .
cdr3_nt: TGTGCCACTGCGACAGGGGTAGGGGAAAAACTGTTTTTT
cdr3_aa: CATATGVGEKLFF

j_call: TRBJ2-7
v_call: TRBV6-5
d_call: TRBD1
clone_size: .
cdr3_nt: TGTGCCAGCAGTCCCGACAGGGGTCGTTCCTACGAGCAGTACTTC
cdr3_aa: CASSPDRGRSYEQYF

j_call: TRBJ1-1
v_call: TRBV7-9
d_call: .
clone_size: .
cdr3_nt: TGTGCCAGCAGCCCAAGACAGGCTGGTGAAGCTTTCTTT
cdr3_aa: CASSPRQAGEAFF

j_call: TRBJ2-5
v_call: TRBV4-2
d_call: TRBD1
clone_size: .
cdr3_nt: TGTGCCAGCAGCCAAGATGGAGCAGGGGGCCAGGAGACCCAGTACTTC
cdr3_aa: CASSQDGAGGQETQYF